The 17 T cell receptor beta chains presented below share a single source sample, sequenced in a study of beta chain features in type 1 diabetes (dated by TCRdb to the late 2010s). Receptor amplification or capture employed the immunoSEQ multiplex PCR assay. The entire amount of isolated RNA was reverse transcribed using the High Capacity cDNA Reverse Transcription Kit, so the sequenced TCRB transcripts were expressed ones. The source is immuneACCESS, and TCRdb retained only in-frame sequences with V and J called. Part of the clones is not carried over; for the studies checked, unresolved V genes explain less than half of this, and the remainder is unexplained. Recorded for this sample are over 700,000 clones; roughly a sixth of them occurred a single time. The leading ten clones occupy 0.023% of the sample. The sequencing sample was made of naive CD4+ T cells from blood. According to the study, the label for this sample's cell subset or site signals: true naive CD4+ T cells. The receptors derive from a young woman in good health.

This clone has just a few counts. This chain connects TRBV19 to TRBJ2-6, with D unresolved. Germline lookup yields CDR1 LNHDA and CDR2 SQIVND (reference sequence). Deletions cut 7 bases from V and 0 bases from J, with 7 bases between. CDR3 length equals 14 residues. CDR3 in DNA: TGTGCCAGTATGACAAACTCTGGGGCCAACGTCCTGACTTTC. This codes for CASMTNSGANVLTF.

Only a few counts were recorded for this clone. This rearrangement joins TRBV28 to TRBJ1-5; D remains unclear. Trimming removed 3 bases from V and 1 base from J, with 16 bases in between. Germline values: CDR1 MDHEN, CDR2 SYDVKM. The CDR3 loop spans 17 amino acids. For the CDR3, the DNA is TGTGCCAGCAGTTTCGGGGTAGACCCTGTAAGCAATCAGCCCCAGCATTTT. Protein: CASSFGVDPVSNQPQHF.

The chain carries TRBV2 and TRBJ1-5; 8 bases align to TRBD1. The CDR3 is 15 residues long. Germline CDR1 SNHLY, CDR2 FYNNEI. After removal of 5 bases from V and 2 bases from J, the junction contained 5 bases not matched to a gene. This chain's CDR3 is CASSRQGTGNQPQHF. The CDR3 DNA sequence: TGTGCCAGCAGTAGACAGGGGACCGGCAATCAGCCCCAGCATTTT.

The CDR3 loop is CASSLAPQLTGSGTQYF. The CDR3 DNA reads as TGCGCCAGCAGCTTGGCCCCACAACTGACAGGGAGCGGGACCCAGTACTTC. The rearrangement uses TRBV5-1 and TRBJ2-5; 7 nucleotides agree with TRBD1. Germline trimming cut 0 bases from V and 7 bases from J; bases unmatched to any gene: 15. Per germline, CDR1 SGHRS and CDR2 YFSETQ. The CDR3 is 17 residues long.

The chain couples TRBV25-1 to TRBJ2-3; TRBD1 is a possible D gene (5 bases). The V gene's germline CDR1 is MGHDK and CDR2 SYGVNS. The V and J ends lost 0 bases and 3 bases respectively, with 7 bases between them. The CDR3 has 14 amino acids. The CDR3 loop is CASSEYRATDTQYF. The CDR3 DNA reads TGTGCCAGCAGTGAATACAGGGCTACAGATACGCAGTATTTT. Full variable domain (outside the CDR3, taken from reference TRBV25-1 and TRBJ2-3): EADIYQTPRYLVIGTGKKITLECSQTMGHDKMYWYQQDPGMELHLIHYSYGVNSTEKGDLSSESTVSRIRTEHFPLTLESARPSHTSQYLCASSEYRATDTQYFGPGTRLTVL.

This chain joins TRBV19 and TRBJ2-1; D is undetermined. The germline V gene has CDR1 LNHDA and CDR2 SQIVND (reference sequence). This CDR3 is 17 amino acids long. The V and J ends lost 7 bases and 6 bases respectively, with 25 bases between them. The CDR3 sequence: CASTAMAFKGSVNEQFF. The CDR3 DNA reads TGTGCCAGTACCGCAATGGCGTTCAAGGGATCAGTCAATGAGCAGTTCTTC.

This clone has only a few counts. V and J are TRBV14 and TRBJ2-2, with TRBD1 identical over 11 bases. V lost 5 bases and J lost 5; bases outside the gene matches: 13. Germline V CDR1 and CDR2: SGHDN, FVKESK. The CDR3 contains 18 residues. The CDR3 DNA reads as TGTGCCAGCAGCGCCGCCTTAGCCGGGACAGGGGGTACCGGGGAGCTGTTTTTT. This sequence encodes CASSAALAGTGGTGELFF.

The V and J genes are TRBV10-3 and TRBJ2-7; TRBD2 is a possible D gene (5 bases). Between the trimmed V and J ends, which lost 5 bases and 3 bases, there was a span of 14 bases. The CDR3 is 14 residues long. Per germline, CDR1 ENHRY and CDR2 SYGVKD. CDR3 nucleotides: TGTGCCATCAGTTCATCTCGGGGTAGCTACGAGCAGTACTTC. It specifies CAISSSRGSYEQYF.

The gene calls are TRBV10-3 and TRBJ2-3, with D tentatively TRBD1 (6 bases). CDR1 is ENHRY and CDR2 is SYGVKD in the germline V gene. V dropped 8 bases and J dropped 1 base, with 10 bases sitting between them. This CDR3 contains 13 residues. CDR3 protein: CAILAGGTDTQYF. DNA for the CDR3: TGTGCCATCCTAGCAGGGGGCACAGATACGCAGTATTTT.

The chain links TRBV7-2 to TRBJ2-5, with 12 bases identical to TRBD2. The CDR3 is made up of 15 amino acids. After removal of 5 bases from V and 9 bases from J, the junction contained 10 bases not matched to a gene. Germline V gene sequence: CDR1 SGHTA, CDR2 FQGNSA. This chain's CDR3 is CASSGGLAGREAQYF. The CDR3 coding sequence is TGTGCCAGCAGCGGCGGACTAGCGGGAAGGGAGGCCCAGTACTTC.

The chain carries TRBV19 and TRBJ2-1; 9 bases match TRBD2. Germline CDR1 LNHDA, CDR2 SQIVND (reference sequence). CDR3 length: 15 residues. Trimming at V came to 4 bases and at J to 3 bases, leaving 4 bases not matched to a gene. In DNA form, the CDR3 reads TGTGCCAGTAGTAGTCTAGCGGGAAGCTACAATGAGCAGTTCTTC. Translation gives CASSSLAGSYNEQFF.

As concerns this clone: At the DNA level, this CDR3 is encoded by other sequences in the same sample as well. The rearrangement joins TRBV9 to TRBJ2-1; 8 positions agree with TRBD2. Per the germline V gene, CDR1 is SGDLS and CDR2 is YYNGEE. The CDR3 extends over 14 amino acids. Losses at the gene ends were 0 bases for V and 4 bases for J; bases not matched to a gene: 0. The CDR3, as DNA: TGTGCCAGCAGCGTAGCTAGCGGGTACAATGAGCAGTTCTTC. As protein: CASSVASGYNEQFF. The entire variable domain, with the rest obtained from reference TRBV9 and TRBJ2-1, is as follows: DSGVTQTPKHLITATGQRVTLRCSPRSGDLSVYWYQQSLDQGLQFLIQYYNGEERAKGNILERFSAQQFPDLHSELNLSSLELGDSALYFCASSVASGYNEQFFGPGTRLTVL.

This clone occurred a few times. The chain carries TRBV28 and TRBJ2-5, with D unclear. Germline V gives CDR1 MDHEN, CDR2 SYDVKM. V was clipped by 5 bases and J by 0 bases, with 4 bases between them. CDR3 length equals 12 residues. In DNA, the CDR3 is TGTGCCAGCAGTCGGGACCAAGAGACCCAGTACTTC. It yields the protein CASSRDQETQYF.

This clone was counted only a few times. The rearrangement joins TRBV10-3 to TRBJ1-4; TRBD1 might be the D (6 bases). Deletions cut 0 bases from V and 5 bases from J, with 7 bases between. In germline, CDR1 is ENHRY, CDR2 SYGVKD. This CDR3 is built from 14 residues. CDR3 amino acids: CAISESQGNEKLFF. The CDR3 DNA follows: TGTGCCATCAGTGAGTCGCAGGGGAATGAAAAACTGTTTTTT.

The rearrangement uses TRBV6-6 and TRBJ1-1; no definite D call. Germline loops: CDR1 MNHNY, CDR2 SVGAGI (reference sequence). Trimming removed 7 bases from V and 1 base from J, with 10 bases in between. This CDR3 contains 13 residues. CDR3 region: CASKYSENTEAFF. The CDR3 region has the DNA TGTGCCAGCAAGTACAGCGAGAACACTGAAGCTTTCTTT.

V is TRBV6-1 and J is TRBJ2-1, with D perhaps matching TRBD1 (6 bases). Germline CDR1 MNHNS, CDR2 SASEGT. Trimming removed 6 bases from V and 12 bases from J, with 21 bases in between. CDR3 length: 14 amino acids. CDR3 sequence reads: CASSNSGHQSGQFF. CDR3 nucleotide sequence: TGTGCCAGCAGCAACTCGGGACACCAGAGCGGGCAGTTCTTC.

This clone was observed a handful of times. The chain combines TRBV10-3 with TRBJ2-7, with 7 bases matching TRBD1. In germline, CDR1 is ENHRY, CDR2 SYGVKD. This CDR3 spans 12 amino acids. Trimming removed 6 bases from V and 6 bases from J; junction bases left unmatched: 5. The CDR3 DNA reads TGTGCCATCAGAGGGGACAGTCGCGAGCAGTACTTC. It translates to CAIRGDSREQYF.